One TCR beta chain is described in this entry. This record comes from a study of blood T cell repertoires in COVID-19. The overall study: COVID-19 samples, acute and convalescent, were from the United States, Italy and Spain. In each case, the material was cDNA or gDNA derived from T cells, B-cell-depleted T cells, or PBMCs.

Germline CDR1 and CDR2: WNHNN and SYGVQD (reference sequence). Trimming took 6 bases from V and 0 from J, leaving 12 bases between them. This CDR3 contains 15 residues. Original processing notes: Nucleated cell counts were estimated from reference gene primer amplification. Measured with immunoSEQ multiplex PCR; TCRdb has only the in-frame clones, and not every one. That table gives V, J and clone size, and the DNA gave D and trimming. The sample lists around 100,000 clones, 89% occurring once. The V and J genes are TRBV10-1 and TRBJ1-3; perhaps TRBD1 as D (6 bases). Sequencing was performed on peripheral blood. The sequence derives from an older woman with acute or convalescent COVID-19. The CDR3 here is CASSDGQFSGNTIYF. The CDR3 DNA follows: TGCGCCAGCAGCGACGGACAGTTCTCTGGAAACACCATATATTTT.